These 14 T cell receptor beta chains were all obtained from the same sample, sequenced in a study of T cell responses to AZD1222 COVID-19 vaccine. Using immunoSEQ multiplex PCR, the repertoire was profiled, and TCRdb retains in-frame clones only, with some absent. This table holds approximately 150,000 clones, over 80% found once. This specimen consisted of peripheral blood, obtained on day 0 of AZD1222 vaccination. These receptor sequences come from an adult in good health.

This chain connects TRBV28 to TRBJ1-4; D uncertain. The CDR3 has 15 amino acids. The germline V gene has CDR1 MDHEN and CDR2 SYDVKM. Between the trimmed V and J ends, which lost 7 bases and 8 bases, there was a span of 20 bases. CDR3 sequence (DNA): TGTGCCAGCACCACCCCGGGCCACATTCAGGAAAAACTGTTTTTT. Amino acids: CASTTPGHIQEKLFF. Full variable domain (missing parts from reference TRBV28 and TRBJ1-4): DVKVTQSSRYLVKRTGEKVFLECVQDMDHENMFWYRQDPGLGLRLIYFSYDVKMKEKGDIPEGYSVSREKKERFSLILESASTNQTSMYLCASTTPGHIQEKLFFGSGTQLSVL.

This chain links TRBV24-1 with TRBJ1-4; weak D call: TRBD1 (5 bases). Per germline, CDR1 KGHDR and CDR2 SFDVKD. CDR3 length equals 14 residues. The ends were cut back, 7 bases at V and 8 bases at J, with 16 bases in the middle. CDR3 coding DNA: TGTGCCACCAGCTCTGGAGGGCAGGGCGAAAAACTGTTTTTT. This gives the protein CATSSGGQGEKLFF.

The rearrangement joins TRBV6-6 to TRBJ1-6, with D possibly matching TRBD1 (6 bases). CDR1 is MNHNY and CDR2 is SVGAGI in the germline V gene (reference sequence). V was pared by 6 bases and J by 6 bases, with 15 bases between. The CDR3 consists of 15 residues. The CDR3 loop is CASREGGMGNSPLHF. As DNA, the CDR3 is TGTGCCAGCAGAGAGGGGGGCATGGGTAATTCACCCCTCCACTTT.

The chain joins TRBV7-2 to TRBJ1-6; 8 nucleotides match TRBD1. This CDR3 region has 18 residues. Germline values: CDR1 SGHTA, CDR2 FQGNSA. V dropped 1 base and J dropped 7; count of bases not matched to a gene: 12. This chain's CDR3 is CASSLDLRQGTSNSPLHF. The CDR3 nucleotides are TGTGCCAGCAGCTTAGATCTGAGACAGGGGACCAGCAATTCACCCCTCCACTTT.

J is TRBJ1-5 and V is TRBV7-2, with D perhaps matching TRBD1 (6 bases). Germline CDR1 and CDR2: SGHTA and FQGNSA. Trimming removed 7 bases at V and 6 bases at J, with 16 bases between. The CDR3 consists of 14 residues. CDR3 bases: TGTGCCAGCACCTCCCCAGGGGTGGGTCAGCCCCAGCATTTT. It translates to CASTSPGVGQPQHF.

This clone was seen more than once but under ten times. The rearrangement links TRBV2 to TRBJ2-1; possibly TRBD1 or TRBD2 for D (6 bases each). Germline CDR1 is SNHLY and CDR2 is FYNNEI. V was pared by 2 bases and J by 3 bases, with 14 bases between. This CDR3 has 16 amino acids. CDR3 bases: TGTGCCAGCAGTGAAAGTTGGGGGGCTGGCTACAATGAGCAGTTCTTC. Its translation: CASSESWGAGYNEQFF.

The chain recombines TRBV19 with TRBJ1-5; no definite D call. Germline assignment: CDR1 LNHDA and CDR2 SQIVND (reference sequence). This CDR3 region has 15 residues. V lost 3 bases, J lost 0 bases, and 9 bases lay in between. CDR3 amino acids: CASSIAGHSNQPQHF. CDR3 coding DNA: TGTGCCAGTAGTATCGCGGGCCATAGCAATCAGCCCCAGCATTTT.

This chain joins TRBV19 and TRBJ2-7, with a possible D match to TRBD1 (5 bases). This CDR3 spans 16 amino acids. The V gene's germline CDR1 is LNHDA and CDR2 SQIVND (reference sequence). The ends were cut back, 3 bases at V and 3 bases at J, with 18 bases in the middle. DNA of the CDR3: TGTGCCAGTAGTATTGTGGATGGGGCAGGGTACTACGAGCAGTACTTC. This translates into CASSIVDGAGYYEQYF. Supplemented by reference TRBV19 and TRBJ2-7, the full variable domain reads DGGITQSPKYLFRKEGQNVTLSCEQNLNHDAMYWYRQDPGQGLRLIYYSQIVNDFQKGDIAEGYSVSREKKESFPLTVTSAQKNPTAFYLCASSIVDGAGYYEQYFGPGTRLTVT.

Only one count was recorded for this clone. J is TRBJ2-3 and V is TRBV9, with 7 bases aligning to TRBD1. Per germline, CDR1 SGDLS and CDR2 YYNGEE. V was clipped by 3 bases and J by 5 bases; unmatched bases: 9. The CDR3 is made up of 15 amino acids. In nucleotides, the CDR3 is TGTGCCAGCAGCGCACAGGGGCCCCCGAGAGATACGCAGTATTTT. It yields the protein CASSAQGPPRDTQYF.

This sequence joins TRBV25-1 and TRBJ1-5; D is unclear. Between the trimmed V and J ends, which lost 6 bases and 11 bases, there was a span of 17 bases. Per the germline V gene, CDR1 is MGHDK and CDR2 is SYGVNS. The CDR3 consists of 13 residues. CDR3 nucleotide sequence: TGTGCCAGCAGCCCGGGCTTCGATCTGGCCCAGCATTTT. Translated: CASSPGFDLAQHF.

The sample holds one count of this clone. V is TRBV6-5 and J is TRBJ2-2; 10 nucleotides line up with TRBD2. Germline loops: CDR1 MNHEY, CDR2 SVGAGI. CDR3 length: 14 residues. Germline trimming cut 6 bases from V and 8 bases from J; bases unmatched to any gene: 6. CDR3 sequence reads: CASRLAGLSGELFF. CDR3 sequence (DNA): TGTGCCAGCAGACTAGCGGGGTTATCGGGGGAGCTGTTTTTT.

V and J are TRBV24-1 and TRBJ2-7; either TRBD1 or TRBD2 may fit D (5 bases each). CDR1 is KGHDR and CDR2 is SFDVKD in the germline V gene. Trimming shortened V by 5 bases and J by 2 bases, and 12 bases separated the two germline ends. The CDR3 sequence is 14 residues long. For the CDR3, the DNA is TGTGCCACCAGTGTGGGGGAAGCCCCCTACGAGCAGTACTTC. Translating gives CATSVGEAPYEQYF.

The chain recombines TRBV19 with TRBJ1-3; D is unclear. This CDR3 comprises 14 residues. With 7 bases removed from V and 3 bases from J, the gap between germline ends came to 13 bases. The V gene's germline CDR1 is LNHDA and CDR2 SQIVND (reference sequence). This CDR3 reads CASTMRRVGNTIYF. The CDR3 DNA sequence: TGTGCCAGTACAATGCGAAGGGTTGGAAACACCATATATTTT.

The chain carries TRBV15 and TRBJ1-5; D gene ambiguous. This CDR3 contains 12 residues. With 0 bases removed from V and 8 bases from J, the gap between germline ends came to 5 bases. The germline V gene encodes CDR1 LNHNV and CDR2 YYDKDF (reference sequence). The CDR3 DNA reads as TGTGCCACCAGCAGAGACGATAAGCCCCAGCATTTT. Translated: CATSRDDKPQHF.